This T cell receptor beta chain was observed in a study of shared clonotypes between healthy human individuals (dated by TCRdb to between 2020 and 2021). A note on the overall study: Three men and two women, aged 18 to 49 years, made up the cohort. For each donor, three plates each were used for CD4 naive and CD4 memory, two plates were used for CD8 naive, and one plate was used for CD8 memory. To estimate repertoire size and how much clonotype sharing occurs between individuals, the study deeply sequenced the blood TCR repertoires of five healthy adults. To increase sequencing depth and limit assay-specific biases, TCR repertoire library preparation and sequencing were carried out by different laboratories using diverse techniques. Per donor, leukapheresis produced somewhere between about 0.9 and 9.5 billion PBMCs.

Healthy HIV-negative adults with no recently reported acute infections or vaccinations were included as donors. Every donor was a Caucasian adult living in Nashville, Tennessee, USA. CD8 memory samples combined magnetically selected CD45RO+ cells with CCR7-negative CD45RA+ effector memory (TemRA) cells. Blood was obtained by leukapheresis, after which PBMCs were separated by Ficoll-Histopaque density gradient centrifugation and cryopreserved in liquid nitrogen vapor phase. Analytical flow cytometry was used to check the purity and quantity of every magnetically sorted T cell population. Each sorted fraction had its genomic DNA isolated and then quantified by UV absorbance on a Nanodrop 2000c. To note about this clone: It lacks a known antigen. Base qualities are missing; no much larger clone stands one base away.

The paper's findings and limits, for the study overall: Higher generation probabilities were observed for clonotypes shared by all four sorted-subset donors than for non-shared clonotypes. Based on pairwise subsampling, the degree of clonotype sharing among donors was expected to be affected by sequencing depth. Sampling was restricted to blood, and TCR repertoires in tissue are likely to differ from TCR repertoires in blood. Incomplete sequencing was indicated by rarefaction of sorted-subset datasets, despite the large sequencing depth. Naive subsets generally had larger estimated clonotype richness than memory subsets did. Sharing across several donors was observed for approximately 4.6% of naive CD4, 3.5% of naive CD8, around 2.5% of memory CD4, and about 0.39% of memory CD8 clonotypes. The small number of donors limited the genetic and exposure-history diversity represented.

TCR CDR3 regions were amplified from genomic DNA by multiplex PCR using the deep immunoSEQ assay. Genomic DNA extracted from each cell subset was distributed evenly over all wells of several immunoSEQ 96-well plates, and each plate served as one replicate. Each replicate PCR for sorted subsets received approximately 200 ng genomic DNA, equal to around 32,000 T cell genomes. The purified libraries were quantified using a Qubit 3.0 fluorometer, sized with a Bioanalyzer 2100, and then quantified again using the KAPA Library Quantification kit. A separate single-read 150-cycle Illumina NextSeq 550 flow cell was used to sequence each immunoSEQ 96-well plate. The paper's processing steps were these. Because the immunoSEQ output held only junctional sequences and lacked quality scores, the filtering could not match the filtering applied to full-length reads. Sequences were annotated with PyIR, a Python wrapper for IgBLAST v1.9, and V/J genes and CDR3 were assigned using IMGT germline references. Reads were filtered out if the reads had weak V/J assignments (E-value above 1e-6), no CDR3, stop codons, out-of-frame junctions, or ambiguous translated residues. A V3J clonotype was defined by an identical inferred V gene, J gene, and CDR3 amino acid sequence. The percentage overlap between two repertoires was calculated by dividing the number of shared unique clonotypes by the size of the smaller repertoire. RTK rarefaction, the Chao1 estimator, and Recon v2.1 estimates of unobserved clonotypes were used to assess repertoire richness. Generation probabilities were computed with OLGA for all TCRbeta clonotypes obtained by the gDNA method from a handful of donors. TCRdb holds this immuneACCESS table with in-frame rearrangements only. Some clones are missing; in checked studies, unresolved V genes explain under half, and the rest has no known cause. The DNA gave D and trimming, while V, J and clone size come from that table. The sample records about 380,000 clones, 90% to 97% of which are singletons. The leading ten clones occupy about 0.32% of the sample.

The germline V gene sets CDR1 to LGHNA and CDR2 to YNFKEQ. Trimming costs V 3 bases and J 5 bases, and their ends lie 5 bases apart. Measured from the cysteine to the phenylalanine, the CDR3 is 12 residues long. This entry keeps only the CDR3 DNA: 36 bases, framed from base 1. The chain was built from TRBV4-2 and TRBJ2-1; too little of a D gene remains to name it. The TCR sequence derives from a man aged 30-40 years in good health. The sample was memory CD8+ T cells sorted from blood. The cell subset or site label on this specimen signifies: CD45RO+ cells pooled with CCR7-negative TemRA cells. The CDR3 region: CASSHTNNEQFF. The DNA sequence is TGTGCCAGCAGCCACACAAACAATGAGCAGTTCTTC.